Listed below are T cell receptor beta chains from one sample, sequenced in a study of a mutant IDH1 vaccine in newly diagnosed glioma. Here immunoSEQ multiplex PCR was the method, and the copy in TCRdb shows in-frame clones only, minus some. Among approximately 100,000 clones, roughly 90% were seen once, and the ten largest hold roughly 0.78%. Their antigens remain unidentified. The sequencing here drew on PBMCs, taken from a glioma patient whose treatment included an IDH1 peptide vaccine. The receptor set was obtained from a woman aged 45 to 65 with glioma. The CDR3 runs from the conserved cysteine through the conserved F or W. The D gene is left open where the match is weak. Rows give clone size only sometimes, using once, few, many, or a class for an expanded clone.

J gene: TRBJ1-2; D gene: TRBD1; clone size: NA; V gene: TRBV5-1; CDR3 protein: CASSLETGANYGYTF; CDR3 DNA: TGCGCCAGCAGCTTGGAAACAGGGGCTAACTATGGCTACACCTTC
J gene: TRBJ1-6; D gene: TRBD1; clone size: NA; V gene: TRBV30; CDR3 protein: CAWSVRTGWFMALHF; CDR3 DNA: TGTGCCTGGAGTGTAAGGACAGGCTGGTTTATGGCCCTCCACTTT
J gene: TRBJ2-3; D gene: NA; clone size: NA; V gene: TRBV15; CDR3 protein: CATSGGRAADTQYF; CDR3 DNA: TGTGCCACCAGCGGGGGCAGAGCGGCAGATACGCAGTATTTT
J gene: TRBJ2-7; D gene: NA; clone size: once; V gene: TRBV14; CDR3 protein: CASSQDFHEQYF; CDR3 DNA: TGTGCCAGCAGCCAAGATTTCCACGAGCAGTACTTC
J gene: TRBJ2-7; D gene: TRBD1; clone size: NA; V gene: TRBV28; CDR3 protein: CASIDRVNEQYF; CDR3 DNA: TGTGCCAGCATCGACAGGGTCAACGAGCAGTACTTC
J gene: TRBJ1-2; D gene: NA; clone size: NA; V gene: TRBV29-1; CDR3 protein: CSVDQGNGYTF; CDR3 DNA: TGCAGCGTTGACCAGGGGAATGGCTACACCTTC
J gene: TRBJ2-3; D gene: NA; clone size: NA; V gene: TRBV19; CDR3 protein: CASSIDQRGTDTQYF; CDR3 DNA: TGTGCCAGTAGTATAGACCAGCGGGGCACAGATACGCAGTATTTT
J gene: TRBJ2-3; D gene: NA; clone size: NA; V gene: TRBV9; CDR3 protein: CASSNRGGTDTQYF; CDR3 DNA: TGTGCCAGCAGCAACAGGGGAGGTACAGATACGCAGTATTTT
J gene: TRBJ2-1; D gene: TRBD2; clone size: once; V gene: TRBV7-8; CDR3 protein: CASSGAGGPLNEQFF; CDR3 DNA: TGTGCCAGCAGCGGGGCGGGGGGCCCTCTCAATGAGCAGTTCTTC
J gene: TRBJ2-1; D gene: NA; clone size: NA; V gene: TRBV7-2; CDR3 protein: CASSSPGLVSYNEQFF; CDR3 DNA: TGTGCCAGCAGCTCCCCGGGGTTGGTCTCCTACAATGAGCAGTTCTTC
J gene: TRBJ2-3; D gene: NA; clone size: NA; V gene: TRBV28; CDR3 protein: CASSFARSALTDTQYF; CDR3 DNA: TGTGCCAGCAGTTTCGCCCGTTCAGCCCTCACAGATACGCAGTATTTT
J gene: TRBJ2-1; D gene: TRBD2; clone size: NA; V gene: TRBV7-9; CDR3 protein: CASSFGGRDNEQFF; CDR3 DNA: TGTGCCAGCAGCTTTGGCGGGAGGGACAATGAGCAGTTCTTC
J gene: TRBJ2-7; D gene: TRBD1; clone size: NA; V gene: TRBV10-3; CDR3 protein: CAITREDRGLYEQYF; CDR3 DNA: TGTGCCATCACGAGGGAGGACAGGGGGCTCTACGAGCAGTACTTC
J gene: TRBJ2-5; D gene: TRBD1; clone size: once; V gene: TRBV19; CDR3 protein: CASSTGQGSQETQYF; CDR3 DNA: TGTGCCAGTAGTACAGGACAGGGATCCCAAGAGACCCAGTACTTC